This T cell receptor beta chain was captured in a study of early T cells in non-severe SARS-CoV-2 infection (TCRdb year 2021). With regard to the full study: Bulk RNA from unsorted whole blood was used for TCR sequencing, so alpha and beta chains could not be paired. Results and caveats for the whole study, not just this receptor: VDJdb matching was skewed toward anti-spike CD8 responses, so virus-specific expansions were likely underestimated and private and CD4 specificities were missed.

Library preparation used 5' RACE. The sequencer listed for this sample is NextSeq 500. The TCR library protocol attached unique molecular identifiers to individual cDNA molecules to correct for sequencing error and PCR bias. Sequencing covered both TCR alpha and beta chains, and within each sample the abundances of alpha and beta sequences were tightly co-correlated. The paper's processing steps were these. Decombinator V4 was used to perform V gene, J gene and CDR3 annotation of TCR sequences. Expanded TCRs were defined as changing significantly between any two time points under a Poisson model with p below 0.0001. TCR abundances were normalised to the total number of TCRs sequenced per sample and expressed as counts per million. VDJdb, accessed on 1 November 2021, was searched for TCRs annotated for CMV, EBV and SARS-CoV-2, and TCRs annotated for more than one antigen were excluded. TCRdb trimmed the raw reads at Q25, called clones with MiXCR and kept productive beta chains. Rows matching on CDR3 protein sequence are summarized as one entry with the most common DNA and genes. In this record, the V and J calls reflect TCRdb's handling and not the investigators' own analysis. This sample gives about 60,000 distinct CDR3 sequences in total; about an eighth of them show up just once. The ten largest account for 7.5% to 10% of the sample.

Details on this clonotype: The antigen it recognizes is unknown. Base qualities are missing; no much larger clone stands one base away.

A case-control design nested within a healthcare worker cohort in London, UK, was used, with weekly nasopharyngeal swab PCR tests and blood sampling performed. Healthcare workers were enrolled in the week of the UK lockdown, from 23 to 31 March 2020, and were followed every week for up to roughly 15 weeks. Material for sequencing was whole blood. The receptor was isolated from an adult who was a healthcare worker with PCR-confirmed SARS-CoV-2 infection or an uninfected control (not recorded which).

CDR3 sequence: CASSRPEIANSPLHF. The nucleotide sequence is given as TGTGCCAGCTCACGACCGGAGATTGCGAATTCACCCCTCCACTTT. The rearranged chain carries TRBV18 and TRBJ1-6; there is no confident call for the D gene. Taken from cysteine to phenylalanine, the CDR3 has 15 residues. Only CDR3 DNA is held: 45 bases, read in frame from base 1. CDR1 and CDR2 are drawn from the germline V gene: KGHSH, LQKENI. The trim is 4 bases for V and 7 bases for J, with a gap of 14 bases between the germline ends. Beyond the CDR3, the reference TRBV18 and TRBJ1-6 genes provide the residues; the full variable domain reads: NAGVMQNPRHLVRRRGQEARLRCSPMKGHSHVYWYRQLPEEGLKFMVYLQKENIIDESGMPKERFSAEFPKEGPSILRIQQVVRGDSAAYFCASSRPEIANSPLHFGNGTRLTVT.